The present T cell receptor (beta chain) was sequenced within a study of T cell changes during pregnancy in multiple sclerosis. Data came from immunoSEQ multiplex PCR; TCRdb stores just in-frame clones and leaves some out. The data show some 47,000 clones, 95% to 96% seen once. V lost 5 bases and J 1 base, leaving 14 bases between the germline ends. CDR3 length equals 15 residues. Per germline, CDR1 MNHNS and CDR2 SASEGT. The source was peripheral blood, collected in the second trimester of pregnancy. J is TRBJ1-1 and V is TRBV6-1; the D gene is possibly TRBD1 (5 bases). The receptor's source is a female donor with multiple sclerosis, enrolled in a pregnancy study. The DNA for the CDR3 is TGTGCCAGCAGTCCTTCCAGGGTGACGAACACTGAAGCTTTCTTT. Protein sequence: CASSPSRVTNTEAFF.